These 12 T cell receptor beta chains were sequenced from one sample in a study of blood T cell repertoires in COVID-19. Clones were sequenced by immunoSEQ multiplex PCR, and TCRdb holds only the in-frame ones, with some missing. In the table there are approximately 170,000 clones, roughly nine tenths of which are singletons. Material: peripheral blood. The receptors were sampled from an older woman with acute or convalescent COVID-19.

CDR3 loop: CASSLGGIQFF. The CDR3 DNA reads as TGTGCCAGCAGTTTAGGAGGGATTCAGTTCTTC. The gene calls are TRBV12-3 or TRBV12-4 and TRBJ2-1, with D perhaps TRBD2 (5 bases). Trimming took 1 base from V and 13 from J, leaving 8 bases between them. The CDR3 has 11 residues.

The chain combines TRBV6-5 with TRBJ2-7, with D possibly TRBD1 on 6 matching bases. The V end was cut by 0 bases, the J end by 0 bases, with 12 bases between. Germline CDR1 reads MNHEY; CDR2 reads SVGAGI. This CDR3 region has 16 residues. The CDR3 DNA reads TGTGCCAGCAGTTACTCGGCAGGGGACCCCTCCTACGAGCAGTACTTC. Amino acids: CASSYSAGDPSYEQYF.

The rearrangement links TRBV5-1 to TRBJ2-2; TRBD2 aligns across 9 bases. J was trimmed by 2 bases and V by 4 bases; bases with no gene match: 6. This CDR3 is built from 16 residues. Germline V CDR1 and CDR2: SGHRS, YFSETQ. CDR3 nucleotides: TGCGCCAGCAGCGTGTTAGCGGGGGTAAACACCGGGGAGCTGTTTTTT. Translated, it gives CASSVLAGVNTGELFF.

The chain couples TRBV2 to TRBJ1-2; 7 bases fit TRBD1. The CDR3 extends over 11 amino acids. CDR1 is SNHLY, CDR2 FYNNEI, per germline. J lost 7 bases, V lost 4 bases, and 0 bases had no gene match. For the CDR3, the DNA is TGTGCCAGCAGTGCAGGGGGTGGCTACACCTTC. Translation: CASSAGGGYTF.

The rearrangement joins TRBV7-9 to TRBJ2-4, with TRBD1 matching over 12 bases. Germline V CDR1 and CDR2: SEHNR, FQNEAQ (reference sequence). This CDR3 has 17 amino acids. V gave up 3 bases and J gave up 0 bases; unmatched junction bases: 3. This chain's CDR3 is CASSLGQGAVAKNIQYF. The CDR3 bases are TGTGCCAGCAGCTTGGGACAGGGGGCGGTAGCCAAAAACATTCAGTACTTC.

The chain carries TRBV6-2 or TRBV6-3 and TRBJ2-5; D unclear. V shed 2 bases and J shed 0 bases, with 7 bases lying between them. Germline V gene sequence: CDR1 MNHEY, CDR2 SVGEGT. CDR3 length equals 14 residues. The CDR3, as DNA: TGTGCCAGCAGTTACGGCAGGAACCAAGAGACCCAGTACTTC. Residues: CASSYGRNQETQYF.

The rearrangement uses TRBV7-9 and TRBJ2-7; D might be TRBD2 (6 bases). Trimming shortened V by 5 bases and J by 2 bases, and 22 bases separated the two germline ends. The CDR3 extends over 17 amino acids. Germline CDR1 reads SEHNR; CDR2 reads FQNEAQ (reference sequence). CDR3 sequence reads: CASSPRRDGRMTYEQYF. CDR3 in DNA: TGTGCCAGCAGCCCCCGGCGGGATGGTAGGATGACCTACGAGCAGTACTTC. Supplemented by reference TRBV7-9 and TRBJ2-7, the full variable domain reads DTGVSQNPRHKITKRGQNVTFRCDPISEHNRLYWYRQTLGQGPEFLTYFQNEAQLEKSRLLSDRFSAERPKGSFSTLEIQRTEQGDSAMYLCASSPRRDGRMTYEQYFGPGTRLTVT.

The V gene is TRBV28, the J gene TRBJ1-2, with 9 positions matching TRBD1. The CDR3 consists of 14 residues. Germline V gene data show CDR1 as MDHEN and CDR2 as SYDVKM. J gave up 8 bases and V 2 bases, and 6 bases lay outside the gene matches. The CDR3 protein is CASSLGQGLEGYTF. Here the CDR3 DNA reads TGTGCCAGCAGTTTAGGACAGGGGCTGGAAGGCTACACCTTC.

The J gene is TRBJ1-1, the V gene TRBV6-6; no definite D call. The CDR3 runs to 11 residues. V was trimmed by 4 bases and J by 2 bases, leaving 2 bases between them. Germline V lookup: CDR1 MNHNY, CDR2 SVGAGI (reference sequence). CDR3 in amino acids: CASSSNTEAFF. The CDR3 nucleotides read TGTGCCAGCAGTTCAAACACTGAAGCTTTCTTT.

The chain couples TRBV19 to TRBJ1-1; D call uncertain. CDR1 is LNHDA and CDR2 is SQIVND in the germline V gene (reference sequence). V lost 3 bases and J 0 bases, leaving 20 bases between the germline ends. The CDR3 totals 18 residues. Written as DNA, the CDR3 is TGTGCCAGTAGTATTATAATCGGGGTTTCACAGATGAACACTGAAGCTTTCTTT. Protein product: CASSIIIGVSQMNTEAFF.

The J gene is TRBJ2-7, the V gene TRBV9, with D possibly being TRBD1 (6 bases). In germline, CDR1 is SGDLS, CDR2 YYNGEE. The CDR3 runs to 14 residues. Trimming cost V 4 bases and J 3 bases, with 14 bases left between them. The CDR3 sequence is CASSPTTGRYEQYF. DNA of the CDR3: TGTGCCAGCAGCCCCACTACAGGGCGCTACGAGCAGTACTTC. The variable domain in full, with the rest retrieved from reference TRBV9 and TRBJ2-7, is DSGVTQTPKHLITATGQRVTLRCSPRSGDLSVYWYQQSLDQGLQFLIQYYNGEERAKGNILERFSAQQFPDLHSELNLSSLELGDSALYFCASSPTTGRYEQYFGPGTRLTVT.

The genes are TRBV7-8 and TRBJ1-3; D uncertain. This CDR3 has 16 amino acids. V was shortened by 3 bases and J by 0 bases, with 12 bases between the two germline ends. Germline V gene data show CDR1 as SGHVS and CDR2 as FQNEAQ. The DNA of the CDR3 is TGTGCCAGCAGCTTTATAGGCGGGGTCTCTGGAAACACCATATATTTT. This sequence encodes CASSFIGGVSGNTIYF.